The rows below give T cell receptor beta chains drawn from one sample of a study of blood T cell repertoires in COVID-19. Using immunoSEQ multiplex PCR, the repertoire was profiled, and TCRdb retains in-frame clones only, with some absent. The data contain 55,000 to 75,000 clones, roughly 87% of them singletons. The sequencing input was peripheral blood. Receptors were obtained from a man aged 50-59 years with active COVID-19. Each CDR3 is given with its conserved first and last residue.

j_gene,v_gene,CDR3aa
TRBJ2-3,TRBV27,CASSFSRGTTDTQYF
TRBJ1-1,TRBV19,CASTRDRLNTEAFF
TRBJ1-5,TRBV6-6,CASQQGLNQPQHF
TRBJ2-5,TRBV10-3,CAISESTRAGRETQYF
TRBJ1-6,TRBV7-9,CASSPGTISPLHF
TRBJ2-1,TRBV7-9,CASSLVGVNEQFF
TRBJ1-2,TRBV12-3/TRBV12-4,CASRPGGPYGYTF
TRBJ1-4,TRBV18,CASSPFSAGGATNEKLFF
TRBJ2-2,TRBV7-2,CASSWTGRPGELFF
TRBJ2-5,TRBV6-4,CASSRLGGETQYF
TRBJ2-5,TRBV5-4,CASSYGTLVQETQYF
TRBJ2-1,TRBV18,CASSPWLAGLNEQFF
TRBJ2-7,TRBV25-1,CASSEPRQASEQYF
TRBJ2-1,TRBV7-9,CASSPKRLGQGVRVEQFF
TRBJ2-7,TRBV13,CASSLGLGQSSYEQYF
TRBJ2-1,TRBV11-2,CASSLLYGPRNEQFF
TRBJ2-5,TRBV7-2,CASSDSHGETQYF
TRBJ2-3,TRBV9,CARQAGGSTDTQYF
TRBJ2-1,TRBV10-3,CAISEPPSREQFF
TRBJ1-1,TRBV30,CAWGGQGYTEAFF
TRBJ1-5,TRBV4-1,CASSQDGQPDQPQHF
TRBJ2-7,TRBV7-2,CASSPAGTGGYEQYF
TRBJ2-1,TRBV5-1,CASSLGTGINEQFF
TRBJ2-1,TRBV24-1,CATSERTGFGFF